This TCR beta chain originates from a study of response to subunit inactivated influenza vaccine. TCRdb analysed the RT-PCR reads with MiXCR anew, one entry per CDR3 protein. The top ten hold less than 9% of the sample, which has approximately 700,000 distinct CDR3 sequences, approximately 15% seen once. This clonotype was observed a handful of times. CDR1 and CDR2 (germline): SGHDT, YYEEEE. Trimming cost V 4 bases and J 1 base, with 9 bases left between them. This CDR3 has 14 amino acids. The material sequenced was PBMCs from blood, taken approximately 15 days before vaccination. The clonotype originates from a man aged 45-65 years who received an inactivated influenza vaccine. This chain connects TRBV5-6 to TRBJ2-4; D is uncertain. The CDR3 bases are TGTGCCAGCAGCGTACGGATTGCCAAAAACATTCAGTACTTC. Its protein is CASSVRIAKNIQYF. Full variable domain (missing parts from reference TRBV5-6 and TRBJ2-4): DAGVTQSPTHLIKTRGQQVTLRCSPKSGHDTVSWYQQALGQGPQFIFQYYEEEERQRGNFPDRFSGHQFPNYSSELNVNALLLGDSALYLCASSVRIAKNIQYFGAGTRLSVL.